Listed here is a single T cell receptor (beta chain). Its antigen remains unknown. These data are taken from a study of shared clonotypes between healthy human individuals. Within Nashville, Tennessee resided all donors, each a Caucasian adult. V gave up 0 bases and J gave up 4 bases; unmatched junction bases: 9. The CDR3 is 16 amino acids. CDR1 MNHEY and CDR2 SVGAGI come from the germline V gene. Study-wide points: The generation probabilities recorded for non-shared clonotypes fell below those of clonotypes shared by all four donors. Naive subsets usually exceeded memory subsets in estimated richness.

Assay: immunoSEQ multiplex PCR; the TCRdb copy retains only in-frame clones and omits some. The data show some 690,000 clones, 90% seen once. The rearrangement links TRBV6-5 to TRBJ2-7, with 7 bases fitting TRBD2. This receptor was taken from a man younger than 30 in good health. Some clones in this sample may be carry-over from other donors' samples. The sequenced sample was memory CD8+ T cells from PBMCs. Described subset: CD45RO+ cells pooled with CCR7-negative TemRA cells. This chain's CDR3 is CASSYSPETSEYEQYF. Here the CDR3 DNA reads TGTGCCAGCAGTTACTCGCCGGAAACTAGCGAATACGAGCAGTACTTC.